These T cell receptor beta chains were read from a single sample in a study of T cell repertoires in cytomegalovirus infection. TCRdb ran MiXCR on the reads and lists one entry per CDR3 protein. Of 500,000 or so distinct CDR3 sequences in the sample, about 17% were seen once. The sequenced sample was CD8+ T cells from PBMCs. The receptor source for this set is a human donor in good health (CMV status not recorded). Some clones in this sample may be carry-over from other donors' samples. The CDR3 runs from the conserved cysteine through the conserved F or W. The D gene is left open where the match is weak. A row's size may be missing; if present it is once, few, many or a size class.

TRBV20-1	once	TRBJ2-7	NA	CSARPRLLYEQYF	TGCAGTGCTAGACCTAGACTGCTCTACGAGCAGTACTTC
TRBV7-9	few	TRBJ2-1	TRBD2	CASSLGGGSPNNEQFF	TGTGCCAGCAGCTTAGGGGGCGGGAGCCCCAACAATGAGCAGTTCTTC
TRBV4-1	NA	TRBJ2-7	NA	CASSQDTDTVLYEQYF	TGCGCCAGCAGCCAAGATACGGACACCGTTCTTTACGAGCAGTACTTC
TRBV2	many	TRBJ2-7	TRBD1	CASSESTGEGEQYF	TGTGCCAGCAGTGAATCGACAGGGGAAGGGGAGCAGTACTTC
TRBV27	NA	TRBJ2-7	NA	CASQRGWEQYF	TGTGCCAGCCAGAGGGGGTGGGAGCAGTACTTC
TRBV19	many	TRBJ1-1	NA	CASSVPTGNTEAFF	TGTGCCAGTAGTGTCCCGACAGGGAACACTGAAGCTTTCTTT
TRBV28	NA	TRBJ2-2	TRBD2	CASSLRGAGAGELFF	TGTGCCAGCAGCCTTAGAGGAGCGGGAGCTGGGGAGCTGTTTTTT
TRBV10-3	NA	TRBJ2-1	NA	CAISGWDHHNEQFF	TGTGCCATCAGTGGATGGGACCACCACAATGAGCAGTTCTTC
TRBV15	NA	TRBJ2-7	NA	CATSRDRGYDEQYF	TGTGCCACCAGCAGAGATCGGGGTTACGACGAGCAGTACTTC
TRBV28	many	TRBJ2-1	TRBD2	CASTGLAGGDEQFF	TGTGCCAGCACCGGACTAGCGGGAGGGGATGAGCAGTTCTTC
TRBV7-9	many	TRBJ2-3	NA	CASSSPGSDTQYF	TGTGCCAGCAGCTCCCCAGGGTCAGATACGCAGTATTTT
TRBV28	NA	TRBJ2-2	TRBD2	CASSFPLILAGGPNTGELFF	TGTGCCAGCAGTTTCCCCCTAATACTAGCGGGAGGGCCGAACACCGGGGAGCTGTTTTTT
TRBV5-1	NA	TRBJ2-6	TRBD2	CASSSRTSGGAGANVLTF	TGCGCCAGCAGCTCGCGGACTAGCGGGGGGGCTGGGGCCAACGTCCTGACTTTC
TRBV20-1	NA	TRBJ2-1	TRBD2	CSANDGTSGRVVYNEQFF	TGCAGTGCCAACGATGGGACTAGCGGGAGAGTTGTCTACAATGAGCAGTTCTTC
TRBV25-1	NA	TRBJ2-3	NA	CASSEFYGTDTQYF	TGTGCCAGCAGTGAATTTTATGGCACAGATACGCAGTATTTT
TRBV11-2	many	TRBJ2-5	TRBD2	CASSLDRVAGGPKTQYF	TGTGCCAGCAGCTTAGATCGTGTAGCGGGGGGGCCAAAGACCCAGTACTTC
TRBV28	few	TRBJ1-5	NA	CASSLPLYSRAGRWTDQPQHF	TGTGCCAGCAGTTTACCTCTTTACAGCAGGGCGGGTCGTTGGACCGATCAGCCCCAGCATTTT
TRBV4-2	NA	TRBJ2-7	NA	CASSQSKEQYF	TGTGCCAGCAGCCAATCTAAAGAGCAGTACTTC
TRBV19	many	TRBJ1-1	NA	CASQTRLNTEAFF	TGTGCCAGTCAGACGCGCTTGAACACTGAAGCTTTCTTT
TRBV27	many	TRBJ1-1	NA	CASSLSRAAEAFF	TGTGCCAGCAGTTTATCGAGGGCAGCAGAAGCTTTCTTT
TRBV4-1	few	TRBJ2-7	NA	CASSQVLGAHEQYF	TGCGCCAGCAGCCAAGTCTTGGGGGCCCACGAGCAGTACTTC
TRBV12-3/TRBV12-4	many	TRBJ2-1	TRBD2	CASSTPGLDNNEQFF	TGTGCCAGCAGTACCCCGGGACTAGATAACAATGAGCAGTTCTTC
TRBV3-1	NA	TRBJ1-6	NA	CASSQEAGYNSPLHF	TGTGCCAGCAGCCAAGAAGCAGGGTATAATTCACCCCTCCACTTT
TRBV11-2	few	TRBJ1-2	NA	CASSPWEDPNYGYTF	TGTGCCAGCAGCCCTTGGGAGGATCCTAACTATGGCTACACCTTC
TRBV2	many	TRBJ1-1	NA	CASSALFDYLTRNTEAFF	TGTGCCAGCAGTGCCCTTTTTGACTACCTGACACGGAACACTGAAGCTTTCTTT
TRBV27	NA	TRBJ2-3	NA	CASSLSRIDTQYF	TGTGCCAGCAGTTTAAGCAGGATAGATACGCAGTATTTT
TRBV6-1	NA	TRBJ2-1	TRBD2	CASSVAGGGEQFF	TGTGCCAGCAGTGTAGCGGGGGGTGGTGAGCAGTTCTTC
TRBV6-6	many	TRBJ2-7	TRBD1	CASSYSKEVRDRGQWKTYEQYF	TGTGCCAGCAGTTACTCGAAGGAGGTCCGGGACAGGGGGCAATGGAAAACCTACGAGCAGTACTTC
TRBV20-1	NA	TRBJ2-5	NA	CSALGHSTAETQYF	TGCAGTGCCCTGGGACACTCTACGGCGGAGACCCAGTACTTC
TRBV28	NA	TRBJ2-5	NA	CASSRFSSETQYF	TGTGCCAGCAGCCGATTCAGTTCGGAGACCCAGTACTTC
TRBV4-2	NA	TRBJ2-1	NA	CASSHPTRGGYSEQFF	TGTGCCAGCAGCCACCCTACTAGAGGGGGTTACAGTGAGCAGTTCTTC
TRBV19	NA	TRBJ1-2	NA	CASSIPPPGVRGYTF	TGTGCCAGTAGTATCCCCCCCCCCGGGGTGCGCGGCTACACCTTC
TRBV4-2	many	TRBJ1-6	NA	CASSHSSEPNSPLHF	TGTGCCAGCAGCCACAGCAGCGAGCCCAATTCACCCCTCCACTTT
TRBV7-8	many	TRBJ2-1	NA	CASSLDYEQFF	TGTGCCAGCAGCTTAGATTATGAGCAGTTCTTC
TRBV20-1	few	TRBJ2-5	TRBD2	CSARGRSGRKETQYF	TGCAGTGCTAGAGGTCGGAGCGGGAGGAAAGAGACCCAGTACTTC
TRBV19	few	TRBJ2-7	TRBD2	CASAPGRAVEEQYF	TGTGCCAGCGCCCCTGGGAGGGCGGTCGAAGAGCAGTACTTC
TRBV10-3	many	TRBJ2-5	TRBD1	CAIRGGQGSQETQYF	TGTGCCATCAGGGGAGGACAGGGAAGTCAAGAGACCCAGTACTTC